The sequence of this T cell receptor (beta chain) was determined in a study of identical twins. General study points: Researchers caution that invariant MAIT and iNKT cells could partly confound zero-insertion analyses.

CDR1 is SGHDT, CDR2 YYEEEE, per germline. CDR3 length equals 14 residues. V lost 4 bases to trimming and J lost 6 bases, with 13 bases between them. TCRdb processed the 5' RACE reads anew with MiXCR; each CDR3 protein has one entry. The table has hundreds of thousands of distinct CDR3 sequences, under 9.5% seen once. This clonotype has a handful of counts. Its antigen is undetermined. This sample also belongs to another study, concerning yellow fever vaccine responses in identical twins.

V usage is TRBV5-6 and J usage is TRBJ2-2, with D maybe TRBD1 (6 bases). The TCR sequence derives from a woman aged 18-35 years in good health. The sequenced sample consisted of memory (CD45RO+) T cells sorted from blood. CDR3 nucleotides: TGTGCCAGCAGCCCGACAGGCTCCTCCGGGGAGCTGTTTTTT. Protein sequence: CASSPTGSSGELFF. Looking up the rest from reference TRBV5-6 and TRBJ2-2 gives the full variable domain: DAGVTQSPTHLIKTRGQQVTLRCSPKSGHDTVSWYQQALGQGPQFIFQYYEEEERQRGNFPDRFSGHQFPNYSSELNVNALLLGDSALYLCASSPTGSSGELFFGEGSRLTVL.